One and the same sample provided the 4 T cell receptor beta chains below, sequenced in a study of cytomegalovirus exposure and HLA in healthy donors. PCR was performed using 60 Vbeta and 13 Jbeta primers. Profiling relied on immunoSEQ multiplex PCR, and the TCRdb table lists in-frame clones only, not all of them. This sample has about 170,000 clones; roughly 88% occur once, and the top ten carry more than 1%. The sample consisted of PBMCs. The receptors were gathered from a boy under 10 years old in good health and CMV-seronegative.

The chain combines TRBV5-6 with TRBJ1-1, with D tentatively TRBD1 (6 bases). CDR3 length: 17 residues. In germline, CDR1 is SGHDT, CDR2 YYEEEE. V lost 3 bases and J lost 7, with 25 bases in between. DNA of the CDR3: TGTGCCAGCAGCTCCGGGTTGGCGGGGGGCTCGAGGGATGAAGCTTTCTTT. Translating gives CASSSGLAGGSRDEAFF.

The chain carries TRBV30 and TRBJ2-5; 9 bases align to TRBD2. The ends lost 5 bases at V and 0 bases at J; junction bases unmatched: 7. The germline V gene encodes CDR1 GTSNPN and CDR2 SVGIG (reference sequence). The CDR3 length is 15 residues. The DNA of the CDR3 is TGTGCCTGGGACTCGGGACTAGCAGACCAAGAGACCCAGTACTTC. Residues: CAWDSGLADQETQYF.

The chain links TRBV27 to TRBJ2-5; D unresolved. The CDR3 spans 12 residues. Trimming took off 4 bases at V and 4 bases at J, with 7 bases between the two ends. CDR1 is MNHEY and CDR2 is SMNVEV in the germline V gene (reference sequence). DNA for the CDR3: TGTGCCAGCAGTTCGTCCCGAGAGACCCAGTACTTC. As protein: CASSSSRETQYF.

On this clone itself: The junction and the germline gene differ at one end; a read error may be behind it. The gene calls are TRBV6-1 and TRBJ1-1; 7 bases align to TRBD1. The CDR3 is 13 amino acids. CDR1 and CDR2 (germline): MNHNS, SASEGT. The CDR3 DNA follows: TGTGCAAGCACACCATACAGGGGATCTGAAGCTTTCTTT. Protein: CASTPYRGSEAFF.